A selection of T cell receptor beta chains follows, all from one sample in a study of T cells in Graves' hyperthyroidism and ophthalmopathy. Via MiXCR, TCRdb re-called the multiplex PCR reads, giving one row per CDR3 protein. The data contain under 200,000 distinct CDR3 sequences, just under 9.5% of them singletons. The sequenced sample consisted of blood. All receptors come from a woman between 18 and 29 years old with Graves' hyperthyroidism that later progressed to Graves' ophthalmopathy. Both conserved end residues are part of each CDR3. Clone size appears in some rows only: once, few, many, or a class for an expanded clone.

v_gene	abundance	j_gene	CDR3aa
TRBV2	many	TRBJ1-1	CASSDQGSYAFF
TRBV28	many	TRBJ1-3	CASRLQGSGNTIYF
TRBV12-3/TRBV12-4	many	TRBJ2-1	CASSFTGQYNEQFF
TRBV19	many	TRBJ1-5	CASKGSNQPQHF
TRBV29-1	many	TRBJ1-5	CSVGRDTNQPQHF
TRBV3-1	many	TRBJ2-7	CASSPGQGDYEQYF
TRBV13	few	TRBJ1-2	CASSIMTGGGYTF
TRBV29-1	few	TRBJ2-1	CSLGDYNEQFF
TRBV28	many	TRBJ2-5	CASSFRLAGKQETQYF
TRBV5-4	NA	TRBJ1-1	CASSLDYRGGTEAFF
TRBV6-2/TRBV6-3	NA	TRBJ2-5	CASSQLTSVRRETQYF
TRBV6-2/TRBV6-3	few	TRBJ2-1	CASSYSRRRDNEQFF
TRBV10-2	many	TRBJ2-7	CASSDRRSYEQYF
TRBV7-9	many	TRBJ2-1	CASSPLHEQFF
TRBV5-1	few	TRBJ2-2	CASSLRRRDTGELFF
TRBV12-3/TRBV12-4	many	TRBJ1-2	CASSPYGGWDGYTF
TRBV7-6	many	TRBJ2-7	CASSLVPLPARHEQYF
TRBV5-8	many	TRBJ1-2	CASSLESNYGYTF
TRBV20-1	many	TRBJ1-1	CSARQEVQQNTEAFF
TRBV6-1	few	TRBJ2-3	CASSYRAGGVGTDTQYF
TRBV6-5	many	TRBJ2-5	CASSYVGEGTETQYF
TRBV10-3	many	TRBJ2-7	CATSPGQGGHEQYF
TRBV19	many	TRBJ1-2	CASSIPAATTAGYTF
TRBV19	many	TRBJ2-5	CASSTPTGVQETQYF
TRBV7-6	many	TRBJ2-7	CASSLGDAAYEQYF
TRBV6-1	many	TRBJ1-4	CASSPTGSSREKLFF
TRBV27	many	TRBJ2-1	CASTLRTSGEQFF
TRBV20-1	NA	TRBJ2-1	CSATPGRDRSYNEQFF
TRBV2	NA	TRBJ2-1	CASSQVQSKTGYNEQFF
TRBV4-2	NA	TRBJ1-1	CASSLGLGDSNTEAFF
TRBV27	NA	TRBJ2-3	CASSLGPRGDTQYF
TRBV11-2	many	TRBJ2-4	CASSLVARGNIQYF
TRBV14	NA	TRBJ1-2	CASSQDCRGRHGYTF
TRBV30	many	TRBJ1-2	CAERRNLNYGYTF
TRBV28	many	TRBJ2-7	CASAGGGSYEQYF
TRBV18	many	TRBJ2-7	CASSSLTYEQYF
TRBV7-2	many	TRBJ2-1	CASSLKVDNEQFF
TRBV28	many	TRBJ2-5	CASTAGQETQYF
TRBV4-1	few	TRBJ2-7	CASSQEGRTSGRNSYEQYF
TRBV19	few	TRBJ1-6	CASTERGQGTSPLHF
TRBV3-1	few	TRBJ1-3	CASSQGFGTGNTIYF
TRBV4-1	few	TRBJ2-4	CASTHTGTSGGLAKNIQYF
TRBV19	many	TRBJ2-6	CASSISPSGSGANVLTF
TRBV6-1	many	TRBJ2-2	CASSLGEDGELFF
TRBV7-9	many	TRBJ2-1	CASSATGGSLDEQFF